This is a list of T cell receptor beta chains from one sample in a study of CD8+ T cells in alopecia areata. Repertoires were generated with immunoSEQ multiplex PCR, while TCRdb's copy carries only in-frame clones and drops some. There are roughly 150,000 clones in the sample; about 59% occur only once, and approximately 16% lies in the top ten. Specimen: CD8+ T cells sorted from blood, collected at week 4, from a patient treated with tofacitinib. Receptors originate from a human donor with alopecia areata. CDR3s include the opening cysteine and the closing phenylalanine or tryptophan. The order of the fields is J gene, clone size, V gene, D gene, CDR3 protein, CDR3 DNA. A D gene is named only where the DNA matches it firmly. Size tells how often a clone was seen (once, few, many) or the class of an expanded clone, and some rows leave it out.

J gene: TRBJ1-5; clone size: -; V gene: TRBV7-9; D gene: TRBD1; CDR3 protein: CASSSTGPNQPQHF; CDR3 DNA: TGTGCCAGCAGCTCGACAGGGCCTAATCAGCCCCAGCATTTT
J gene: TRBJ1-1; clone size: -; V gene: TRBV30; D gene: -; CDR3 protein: CAWSPGTEAFF; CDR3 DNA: TGTGCCTGGAGTCCTGGAACTGAAGCTTTCTTT
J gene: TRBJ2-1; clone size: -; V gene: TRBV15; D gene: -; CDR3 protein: CATSRDSYNEQFF; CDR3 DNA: TGTGCCACCAGCAGGGACTCTTACAATGAGCAGTTCTTC
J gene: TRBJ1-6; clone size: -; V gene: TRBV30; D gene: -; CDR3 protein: CAWSRSDHSPLHF; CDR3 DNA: TGTGCCTGGAGCCGAAGTGATCATTCACCCCTCCACTTT
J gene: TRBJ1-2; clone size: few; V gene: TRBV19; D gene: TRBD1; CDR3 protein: CASSPDREGLYGYTF; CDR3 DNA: TGTGCCAGTAGCCCCGACAGGGAAGGGCTCTATGGCTACACCTTC
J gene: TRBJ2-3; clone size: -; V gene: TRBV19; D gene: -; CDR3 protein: CASSDRDFSTDTQYF; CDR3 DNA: TGTGCCAGTAGTGACCGGGACTTCAGCACAGATACGCAGTATTTT
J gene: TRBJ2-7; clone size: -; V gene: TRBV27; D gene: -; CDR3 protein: CASSLSSGSGYEQYF; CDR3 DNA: TGTGCCAGCAGTTTATCGTCTGGGTCCGGCTACGAGCAGTACTTC
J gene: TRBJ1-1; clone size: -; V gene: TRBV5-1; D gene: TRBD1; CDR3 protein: CASSSTGGVVEAFF; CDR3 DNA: TGCGCCAGCAGCTCTACAGGGGGGGTCGTCGAAGCTTTCTTT
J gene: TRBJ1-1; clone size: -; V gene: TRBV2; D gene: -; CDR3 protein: CASSDGEGITEAFF; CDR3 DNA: TGTGCCAGCAGTGATGGCGAGGGGATCACTGAAGCTTTCTTT
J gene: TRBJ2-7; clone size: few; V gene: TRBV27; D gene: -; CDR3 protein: CASSLTGPYEQYF; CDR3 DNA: TGTGCCAGCAGTTTAACAGGACCTTACGAGCAGTACTTC
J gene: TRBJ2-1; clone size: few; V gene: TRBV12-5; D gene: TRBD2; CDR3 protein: CASGGTRYEQFF; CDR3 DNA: TGTGCTAGTGGCGGGACTAGATATGAGCAGTTCTTC
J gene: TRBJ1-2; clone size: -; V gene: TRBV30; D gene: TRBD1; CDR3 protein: CAWTGGYGYTF; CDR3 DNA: TGTGCCTGGACAGGGGGGTATGGCTACACCTTC
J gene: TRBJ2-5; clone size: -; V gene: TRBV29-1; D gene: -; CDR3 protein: CSVEDLQGGDQETQYF; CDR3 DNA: TGCAGCGTTGAAGATCTCCAGGGCGGGGACCAAGAGACCCAGTACTTC
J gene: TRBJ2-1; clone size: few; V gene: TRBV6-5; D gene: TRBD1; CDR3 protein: CASSSMDRSEFF; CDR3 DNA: TGTGCCAGCAGTTCGATGGACAGGAGCGAGTTCTTC
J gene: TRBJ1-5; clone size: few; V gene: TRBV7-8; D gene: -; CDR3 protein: CASSGNWASYEYSNQPQHF; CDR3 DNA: TGTGCCAGCAGCGGAAATTGGGCGTCATACGAATATAGCAATCAGCCCCAGCATTTT
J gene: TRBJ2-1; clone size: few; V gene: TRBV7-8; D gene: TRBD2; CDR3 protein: CASSYYQSGGKGNEQFF; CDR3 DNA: TGTGCCAGCAGCTACTACCAAAGCGGGGGGAAGGGCAATGAGCAGTTCTTC
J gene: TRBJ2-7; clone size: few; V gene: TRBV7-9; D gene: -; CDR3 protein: CASSLSYEQYF; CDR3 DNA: TGTGCCAGCAGCCTTTCGTACGAGCAGTACTTC
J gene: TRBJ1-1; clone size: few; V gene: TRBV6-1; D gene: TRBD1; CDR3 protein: CASNRLDRTNTEAFF; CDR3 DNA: TGTGCCAGCAACCGCCTGGACAGGACGAACACTGAAGCTTTCTTT
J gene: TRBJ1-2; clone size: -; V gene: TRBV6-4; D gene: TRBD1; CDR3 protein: CASSPTGPHRGGYTF; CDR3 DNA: TGTGCCAGCAGTCCGACAGGGCCTCATCGAGGGGGCTACACCTTC
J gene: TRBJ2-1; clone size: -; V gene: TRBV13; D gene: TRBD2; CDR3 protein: CASSLEASGVYNEQFF; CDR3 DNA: TGTGCCAGCAGCTTAGAGGCTAGCGGGGTCTACAATGAGCAGTTCTTC
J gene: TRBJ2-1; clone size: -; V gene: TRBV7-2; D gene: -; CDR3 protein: CASSFDSEYNEQFF; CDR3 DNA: TGTGCCAGCAGCTTTGACAGCGAATACAATGAGCAGTTCTTC
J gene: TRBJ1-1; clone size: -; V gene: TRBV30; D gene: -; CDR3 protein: CAGRDTGRLYFGTEAFF; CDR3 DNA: TGTGCCGGACGCGACACAGGGAGATTGTATTTTGGCACTGAAGCTTTCTTT
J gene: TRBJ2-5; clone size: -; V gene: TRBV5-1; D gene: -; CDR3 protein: CASSLVRAHTETQYF; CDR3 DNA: TGCGCCAGCAGCTTGGTGAGGGCCCACACAGAGACCCAGTACTTC
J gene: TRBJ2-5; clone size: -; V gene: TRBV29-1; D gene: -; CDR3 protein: CSVCEGWEETQYF; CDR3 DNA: TGCAGCGTTTGTGAGGGTTGGGAAGAGACCCAGTACTTC
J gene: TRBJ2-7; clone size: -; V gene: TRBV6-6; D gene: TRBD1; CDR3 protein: CASSSLDRGAYEQYF; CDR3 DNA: TGTGCCAGCAGTAGCTTGGACAGGGGCGCCTACGAGCAGTACTTC
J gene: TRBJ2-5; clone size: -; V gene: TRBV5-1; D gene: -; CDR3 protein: CASSPESRGQETQYF; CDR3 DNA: TGCGCCAGCAGCCCGGAATCCAGGGGCCAAGAGACCCAGTACTTC
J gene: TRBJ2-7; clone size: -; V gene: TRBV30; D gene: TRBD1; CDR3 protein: CAWTGTGTSYEQYF; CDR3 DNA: TGTGCCTGGACAGGGACAGGGACCTCCTACGAGCAGTACTTC
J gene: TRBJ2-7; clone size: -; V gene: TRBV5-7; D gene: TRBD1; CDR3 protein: CASRSPLGGQGAGEQYF; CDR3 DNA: TGTGCCAGCAGGTCCCCTCTTGGGGGACAGGGGGCTGGAGAGCAGTACTTC
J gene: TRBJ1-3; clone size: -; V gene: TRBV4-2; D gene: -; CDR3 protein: CASGGGNTIYF; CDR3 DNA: TGTGCCAGCGGGGGTGGAAACACCATATATTTT
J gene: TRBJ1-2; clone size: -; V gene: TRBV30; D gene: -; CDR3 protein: CAWRQQGLYGYTF; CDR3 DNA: TGTGCCTGGAGGCAGCAGGGACTCTATGGCTACACCTTC
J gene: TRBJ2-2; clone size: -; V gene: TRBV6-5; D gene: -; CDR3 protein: CASLRIPNTGELFF; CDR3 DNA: TGTGCCAGCCTCCGGATTCCTAACACCGGGGAGCTGTTTTTT
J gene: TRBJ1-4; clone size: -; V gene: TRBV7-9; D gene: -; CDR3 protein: CASSLGRDIIEEKLFF; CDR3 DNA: TGTGCCAGCAGCTTAGGACGGGACATCATTGAGGAAAAACTGTTTTTT
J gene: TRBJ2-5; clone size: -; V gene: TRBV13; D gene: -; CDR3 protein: CASSPQETQYF; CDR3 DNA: TGTGCCAGCAGCCCACAAGAGACCCAGTACTTC
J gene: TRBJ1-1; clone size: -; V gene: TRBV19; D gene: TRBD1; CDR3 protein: CASSIRDSGTEAFF; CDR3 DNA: TGTGCCAGTAGTATTCGGGACAGCGGGACTGAAGCTTTCTTT
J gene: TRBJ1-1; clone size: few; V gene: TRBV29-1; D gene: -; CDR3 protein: CSVEELTDEAFF; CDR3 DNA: TGCAGCGTTGAAGAACTCACGGATGAAGCTTTCTTT
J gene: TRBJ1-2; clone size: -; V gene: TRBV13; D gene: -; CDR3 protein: CASSSAGDSRDGYTF; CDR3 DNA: TGTGCCAGCAGCTCGGCGGGGGATAGTCGGGATGGCTACACCTTC
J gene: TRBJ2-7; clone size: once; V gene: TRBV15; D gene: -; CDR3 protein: CATSRDAQSSYEQYF; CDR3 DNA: TGTGCCACCAGCAGAGATGCGCAAAGCTCCTACGAGCAGTACTTC
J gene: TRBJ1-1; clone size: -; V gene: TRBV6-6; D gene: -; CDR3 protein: CASSYRLSDTEAFF; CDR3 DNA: TGTGCCAGCAGTTACAGGCTCTCGGACACTGAAGCTTTCTTT
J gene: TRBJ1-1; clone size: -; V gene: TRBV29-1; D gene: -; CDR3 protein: CSVVGGENTEAFF; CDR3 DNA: TGCAGCGTTGTTGGGGGGGAAAACACTGAAGCTTTCTTT
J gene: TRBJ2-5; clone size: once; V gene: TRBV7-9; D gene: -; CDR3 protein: CASRSAVSTQYF; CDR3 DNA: TGTGCCAGCAGATCAGCGGTTTCGACCCAGTACTTC
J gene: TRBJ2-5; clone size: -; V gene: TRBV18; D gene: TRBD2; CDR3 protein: CASSTSGGPQETQYF; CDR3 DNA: TGTGCCAGCTCAACTAGCGGGGGCCCCCAAGAGACCCAGTACTTC
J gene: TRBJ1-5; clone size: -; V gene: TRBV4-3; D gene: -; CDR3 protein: CASSHNLGSQPQHF; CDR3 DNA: TGCGCCAGCAGCCACAATCTGGGAAGTCAGCCCCAGCATTTT
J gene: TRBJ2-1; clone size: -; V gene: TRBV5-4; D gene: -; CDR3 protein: CASSLVQGKNEQFF; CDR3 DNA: TGTGCCAGCAGCTTGGTACAGGGTAAAAATGAGCAGTTCTTC
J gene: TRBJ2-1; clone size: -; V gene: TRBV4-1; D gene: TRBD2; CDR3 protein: CASSLLAGGPYNEQFF; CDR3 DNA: TGCGCCAGCAGCCTCTTAGCGGGGGGCCCCTACAATGAGCAGTTCTTC
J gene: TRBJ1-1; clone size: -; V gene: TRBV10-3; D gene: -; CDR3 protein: CAISESRGTNTEAFF; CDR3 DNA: TGTGCCATCAGTGAGTCGCGCGGGACGAACACTGAAGCTTTCTTT
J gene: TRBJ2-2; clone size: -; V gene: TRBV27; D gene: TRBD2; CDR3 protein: CASSAGLVNTGELFF; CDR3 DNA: TGTGCTTCCTCCGCGGGACTAGTTAACACCGGGGAGCTGTTTTTT
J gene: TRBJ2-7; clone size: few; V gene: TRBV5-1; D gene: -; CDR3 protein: CASSLTREATYEQYF; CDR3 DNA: TGCGCCAGCAGCCTCACGAGGGAGGCAACCTACGAGCAGTACTTC
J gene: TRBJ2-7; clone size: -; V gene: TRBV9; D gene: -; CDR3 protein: CASSEGPGAQYEQYF; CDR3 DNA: TGTGCCAGCAGCGAGGGCCCAGGGGCGCAGTACGAGCAGTACTTC
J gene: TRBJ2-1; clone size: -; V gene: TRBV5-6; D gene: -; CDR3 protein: CASSGQNNEQFF; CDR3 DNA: TGTGCCAGCAGCGGACAGAACAATGAGCAGTTCTTC
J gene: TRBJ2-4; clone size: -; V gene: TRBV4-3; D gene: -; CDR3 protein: CASSQDDGQAKNIQYF; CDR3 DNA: TGCGCCAGCAGCCAAGATGATGGACAAGCCAAAAACATTCAGTACTTC
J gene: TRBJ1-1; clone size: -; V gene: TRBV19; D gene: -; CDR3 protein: CASSPGRAALNTEAFF; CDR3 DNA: TGTGCCAGTAGTCCGGGGAGGGCAGCGCTGAACACTGAAGCTTTCTTT
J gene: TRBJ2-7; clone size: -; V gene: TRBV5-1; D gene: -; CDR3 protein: CASSIYYEQYF; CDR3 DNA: TGCGCCAGCAGCATTTACTACGAGCAGTACTTC